In this sample, the clone carrying this TCR beta chain turned up once. Here immunoSEQ multiplex PCR was the method, and the copy in TCRdb shows in-frame clones only, minus some. The profile shows hundreds of thousands of clones, more than 75% of them singletons. This sample stems from a study of shared T cell receptors in the human thymus. V lost 3 bases to trimming and J lost 5 bases; unmatched junction nucleotides: 10. The CDR3 sequence is 16 residues long. Germline V gives CDR1 MDHEN, CDR2 SYDVKM. The data also belong to a second study, concerning human thymus T cells.

The chain joins TRBV28 to TRBJ2-7; 10 positions agree with TRBD2. Sequenced input: thymocytes. This clonotype originated in a boy in the first two years of life with a congenital heart defect. CDR3 region: CASSFRLLAGVHEQYF. For the CDR3, the DNA is TGTGCCAGCAGTTTTCGGCTTCTAGCGGGAGTTCACGAGCAGTACTTC.